Below are 8 T cell receptor beta chains sequenced from a single sample in a study of tumor-infiltrating lymphocytes in primary liver carcinoma. The input was 450 to 500 ng total RNA; TCR beta cDNA was made from it with a constant-region primer. Slightly modified ARM-PCR served as the procedure for the TCR beta libraries. These libraries came from three rounds of nested multiplex PCR. Rounds one and two of PCR, each of 10 cycles, were primed with TRBV1-TRBV30 forward primers and a C-beta reverse primer. TCRdb processed the multiplex PCR reads anew with MiXCR; each CDR3 protein has one entry. The sample lists around 330,000 distinct CDR3 sequences, 45% to 70% occurring once. They got blood RNA out of unsorted whole blood and also pulled out germline DNA. Sequencing was performed on peripheral blood. The receptors were gathered from a woman between 25 and 40 years old with primary liver carcinoma and hepatitis B virus infection.

V and J are TRBV7-9 and TRBJ2-1; no definite D call. The CDR3 has 14 residues. V lost 5 bases, J lost 6 bases, and 14 bases lay in between. CDR1 and CDR2 from the germline V gene are SEHNR and FQNEAQ (reference sequence). The CDR3 sequence is CASSITDRINEQFF. As DNA, the CDR3 is TGTGCCAGCAGCATCACGGACCGCATCAATGAGCAGTTCTTC.

A word on this clonotype: One base away lies a much larger clone, so this may be a sequencing read error. The CDR3 is CASSYQPNYDYTF. In DNA form, the CDR3 reads TGTGCCAGCAGTTACCAGCCTAACTATGACTACACCTTC. V and J are TRBV6-6 and TRBJ1-2; D is unresolved. Per the germline V gene, CDR1 is MNHNY and CDR2 is SVGAGI (reference sequence). The CDR3 runs 13 residues.

The V gene is TRBV7-9, the J gene TRBJ2-3, with 9 bases lining up with TRBD1. This CDR3 comprises 17 residues. Trimming cost V 1 base and J 6 bases; bases outside gene matches: 11. Germline assignment: CDR1 SEHNR and CDR2 FQNEAQ (reference sequence). In nucleotides, the CDR3 is TGTGCCAGCAGCTTAGGATGGAGGACAGGGGAAAGGGATACGCAGTATTTT. Its protein product is CASSLGWRTGERDTQYF.

In regard to this clonotype: A read error may explain this, as a much larger clone is one base away. CDR3: CASSQVHSTAGDSYDQYF. CDR3 coding DNA: TGTGCCAGCAGCCAAGTTCACAGTACGGCGGGAGACTCCTACGATCAGTACTTC. The V and J genes are TRBV4-2 and TRBJ2-7, with 7 bases aligning to TRBD2. From germline, CDR1 is LGHNA and CDR2 YNFKEQ. CDR3 length: 18 residues.

As regards this clonotype: One end of the junction varies from germline; a read error may be responsible. This chain joins TRBV30 and TRBJ2-7; maybe TRBD1 (8 bases). CDR3 length equals 14 residues. CDR1 GTSNPN and CDR2 SVGIG come from the germline V gene (reference sequence). CDR3 DNA: TGTGTCTGGGCCCCGACAGGGGACTACGCAGAGCAGTACTTC. Its protein product is CVWAPTGDYAEQYF. The complete variable domain, with remaining parts taken from reference TRBV30 and TRBJ2-7, reads SQTIHQWPATLVQPVGSPLSLECTVEGTSNPNLYWYRQAAGRGLQLLFYSVGIGQISSEVPQNLSASRPQDRQFILSSKKLLLSDSGFYLCVWAPTGDYAEQYFGPGTRLTVT.

A note on this clonotype: With a much larger clone just one base away, this may be a read error. This rearrangement joins TRBV29-1 to TRBJ2-2; D call uncertain. The CDR3 runs 11 residues. The V end was cut by 6 bases, the J end by 3 bases, with 5 bases between. Germline assignment: CDR1 SQVTM and CDR2 ANQGSEA. The chain's CDR3 is CSVKYTGELFF. In DNA form, the CDR3 reads TGCAGCGTGAAGTACACCGGGGAGCTGTTTTTT.

This clonotype has a single count. The junction differs from germline at one of its ends, possibly a read error. The genes are TRBV7-9 and TRBJ2-5; D might be TRBD2 (7 bases). This CDR3 comprises 14 residues. Germline V gene lookup returns CDR1 SEHNR and CDR2 FQNEAQ (reference sequence). The CDR3 DNA reads as TGTGCCAGCAGCCTCCTGGGGGGGGCAGAGACCCACTACTTC. Translated, it gives CASSLLGGAETHYF.

This clonotype was seen repeatedly, ten times or more. V and J are TRBV12-3 or TRBV12-4 and TRBJ2-3; 7 nucleotides agree with TRBD2. This CDR3 region has 15 residues. Trimming removed 3 bases from V and 5 bases from J; junction bases left unmatched: 8. CDR3 DNA: TGTGCCAGCAGTTTGGGTGCGGGAGCGGGAGATACGCAGTATTTT. Translating gives CASSLGAGAGDTQYF.